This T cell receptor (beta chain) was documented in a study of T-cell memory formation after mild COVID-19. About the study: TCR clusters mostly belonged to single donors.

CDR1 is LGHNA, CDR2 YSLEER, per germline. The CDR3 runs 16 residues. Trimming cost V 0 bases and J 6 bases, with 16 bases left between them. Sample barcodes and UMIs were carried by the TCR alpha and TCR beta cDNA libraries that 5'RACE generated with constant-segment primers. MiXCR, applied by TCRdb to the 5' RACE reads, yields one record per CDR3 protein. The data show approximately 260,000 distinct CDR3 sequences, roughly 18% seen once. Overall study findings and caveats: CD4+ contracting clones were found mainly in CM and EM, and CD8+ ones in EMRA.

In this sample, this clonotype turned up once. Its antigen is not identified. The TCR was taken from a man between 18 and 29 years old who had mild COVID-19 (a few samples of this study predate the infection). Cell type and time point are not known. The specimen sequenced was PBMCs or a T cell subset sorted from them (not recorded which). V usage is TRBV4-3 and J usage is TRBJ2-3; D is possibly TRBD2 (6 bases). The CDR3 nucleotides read TGCGCCAGCAGCCAAGATTCCGCGGGACTGGGGGATACGCAGTATTTT. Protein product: CASSQDSAGLGDTQYF.